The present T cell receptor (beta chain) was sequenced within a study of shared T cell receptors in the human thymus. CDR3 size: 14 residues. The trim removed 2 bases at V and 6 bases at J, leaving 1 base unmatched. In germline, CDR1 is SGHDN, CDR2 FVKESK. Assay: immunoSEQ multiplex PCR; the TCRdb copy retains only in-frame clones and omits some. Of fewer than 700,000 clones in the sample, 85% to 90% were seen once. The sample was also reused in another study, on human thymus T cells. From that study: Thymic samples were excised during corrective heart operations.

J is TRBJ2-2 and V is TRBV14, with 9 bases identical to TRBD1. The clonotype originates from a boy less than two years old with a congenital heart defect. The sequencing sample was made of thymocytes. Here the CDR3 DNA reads TGTGCCAGCAGCCAAAGACAGGGGGCCGGGGAGCTGTTTTTT. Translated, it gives CASSQRQGAGELFF.